The source of this T cell receptor (beta chain) is a study of OX40 agonist ivuxolimab in advanced cancers. Broadly, across the study: Ivuxolimab was a fully human IgG2 agonistic monoclonal antibody targeting the costimulatory receptor OX40 (CD134). Intravenous ivuxolimab was administered to patients every 2 weeks at six dose levels: 0.01, 0.1, 0.3, 1.5, 3 and 10 mg/kg. Of the approximately 54 patients in dose escalation, around 20 had hepatocellular carcinoma, around 15 had melanoma, 9 had renal cell carcinoma and 9 had head and neck cancer. In the dose-escalation cohort, 75% to 85% of patients were male, and the mean age was 60 years with a range of about 20 to 79. Prior anti-PD-1, anti-PD-L1 or anti-CTLA-4 therapy was permitted, and checkpoint inhibitors had been received by roughly 42% of dose-escalation patients. Partial responses occurred in three dose-escalation patients: two with cutaneous melanoma and one with hepatocellular carcinoma. The point of sequencing TCRbeta in the periphery was to test whether ivuxolimab changed TCR sequence diversity and drove clonal T-cell expansion. The monotherapy dose-escalation portion (N of about 52 patients) of the phase I ivuxolimab trial is reported in the paper. The investigation overall reported the following: Low levels of normalized T-cell clonal expansion were also seen in some nonresponding patients. At doses of 0.1 to 3.0 mg/kg, clonal expansion of both CD4+ and CD8+ blood T cells was observed from baseline to week 6. In the 0.1-3.0 mg/kg groups, partial responders were among the patients with the lowest normalized peripheral clonal expansion, particularly in CD8+ T cells. After ivuxolimab, more expanded clones were found on average in CD8+ T cells than in CD4+ T cells. Which antigens the clonally expanded peripheral T cells were specific for was not determined.

Reading from cysteine to phenylalanine, the CDR3 counts 16 amino acids. Solely the CDR3 DNA is kept, with 48 bases framed from the first base. Deletion took 1 base off V and 0 bases off J, with a span of 9 bases between the germline ends. CDR1 MDHEN and CDR2 SYDVKM were looked up in the germline V gene. As for this clone: Its antigen remains unidentified. No much larger clone exists at a distance of one base, and base qualities are not known.

Patients with autoimmune disease history or receiving systemic immunosuppression were excluded from the trial. Peripheral blood for TCR sequencing was collected from all dose cohorts at baseline, on cycle 4 day 1, and on cycle 7 day 1. Samples came from an open-label, multicenter, first-in-human phase I dose-escalation trial of ivuxolimab. The trial enrolled adults with locally advanced or metastatic head and neck squamous cell, hepatocellular, melanoma or renal cell carcinoma. Before TCR sequencing, CD4+ T cells and CD8+ T cells were sorted from peripheral blood as separate populations. To sequence the TCRbeta CDR3 region, genomic DNA was isolated from the sorted cells. TCRbeta CDR3 regions were sequenced using the immunoSEQ Assay. This immuneACCESS table, as held by TCRdb, lists in-frame sequences with V and J called but not all clones. Of the missing ones, under half trace to an unresolved V gene in checked studies; the others have no known cause. Within this sample are about 80,000 clones, with around 85% of them counted one time only. Roughly 2.2% of the sample is in the top ten clones.

Specimen: CD4+ or CD8+ T cells sorted from blood, collected in a trial of the OX40 agonist ivuxolimab. In this chain, TRBV28 is recombined with TRBJ2-2; a tentative D call is TRBD2 (5 bases match). This TCR was sampled from an adult with an advanced solid tumor such as melanoma, head and neck, liver or kidney cancer. The DNA is as follows: TGTGCCAGCAGTTTATTAGGAGGCCCGAACACCGGGGAGCTGTTTTTT. The translation is CASSLLGGPNTGELFF.